This entry lists 17 T cell receptor beta chains sequenced from one sample in a study of synovial regulatory T cells in juvenile arthritis. Using immunoSEQ multiplex PCR, the repertoire was profiled, and TCRdb retains in-frame clones only, with some absent. The sample totals 2,500 to 3,000 clones. Matched peripheral blood accompanied the synovial fluid taken from each patient with active arthritis. Sequences were obtained from Treg cells from the synovium. The receptors derive from a donor younger than 30 with juvenile idiopathic arthritis.

In terms of frequency, this clone is medium-sized. This sequence joins TRBV28 and TRBJ2-7; TCRdb reports TRBD2, a call that lacks DNA to check it against. The CDR3 is 10 residues long. No DNA has been recorded. The germline V gene encodes CDR1 MDHEN and CDR2 SYDVKM. This CDR3 reads CASSSREQYF.

J is TRBJ2-7 and V is TRBV2; the D call of TRBD1 rests on TCRdb alone, since no DNA is present to check it. The germline V gene has CDR1 SNHLY and CDR2 FYNNEI. This CDR3 is built from 13 residues. No DNA is listed. CDR3 sequence reads: CASSGDRDYEQYF.

V and J are TRBV2 and TRBJ1-1. The length of the CDR3 is 17 residues. No DNA accompanies this entry. From germline, CDR1 is SNHLY and CDR2 FYNNEI. The CDR3 here is CASSEGRKRRPNTEAFF.

This chain links TRBV11-3 with TRBJ1-1. CDR3 length: 14 residues. No DNA is listed. In germline, CDR1 is SGHNT, CDR2 YENEEA. The chain's CDR3 is CASSSGLRNTEAFF.

This clone shows up as medium-sized by frequency. The chain joins TRBV19 to TRBJ1-5; the D call of TRBD1 rests on TCRdb alone, since no DNA is present to check it. The CDR3 contains 14 residues. The entry carries no DNA sequence. The germline V gene has CDR1 LNHDA and CDR2 SQIVND (reference sequence). The chain's CDR3 is CASSIPTEYQPQHF.

The V call is TRBV9, the J call TRBJ2-2; TCRdb proposes TRBD2, but this gene call is untestable without DNA. Germline CDR1 and CDR2: SGDLS and YYNGEE. This CDR3 contains 13 residues. The nucleotide record is missing. The CDR3 reads CASSVEHTGELFF.

This clone is called medium-sized (0.01 to 0.1%) based on its frequency. The chain's CDR3 is CAWLRQGQPEKLFF. V gene TRBV30 combines with J gene TRBJ1-4; TCRdb's D call of TRBD1 is untestable without DNA. The CDR3 spans 14 residues. No nucleotide data were recorded. Germline CDR1 and CDR2: GTSNPN and SVGIG (reference sequence).

V is TRBV5-6 and J is TRBJ2-5. The CDR3 has 12 residues. No DNA accompanies this entry. Germline-derived CDR1 and CDR2 are SGHDT and YYEEEE. The CDR3 region is CASSLEQETQYF.

V gene TRBV29-1 combines with J gene TRBJ2-5; TCRdb proposes TRBD2, but this gene call is untestable without DNA. Germline loops: CDR1 SQVTM, CDR2 ANQGSEA. The CDR3 consists of 12 residues. No DNA accompanies this entry. The CDR3 region is CSVRGAGETQYF.

The V gene is TRBV7-9, the J gene TRBJ2-7; TCRdb's D gene call, TRBD2, goes unchecked for lack of DNA. CDR1 is SEHNR, CDR2 FQNEAQ, per germline (reference sequence). CDR3 length: 16 amino acids. Only the protein sequence is given. The CDR3 reads CASSSYPGLASYEQYF.

V is TRBV7-6 and J is TRBJ1-3. This CDR3 spans 14 amino acids. There is no recorded DNA. The germline CDR1 and CDR2 sequences are SGHVS and FNYEAQ. The CDR3 is CASSYPGSGNTIYF.

This clone is medium-sized (0.01 to 0.1%) by frequency. This chain joins TRBV19 and TRBJ1-1. The CDR3 runs 11 residues. No DNA is recorded. The germline CDR1 and CDR2 sequences are LNHDA and SQIVND (reference sequence). CDR3: CASSSRMEAFF.

The chain combines TRBV5-1 with TRBJ1-2. The length of the CDR3 is 14 residues. No DNA is listed. Germline values: CDR1 SGHRS, CDR2 YFSETQ. CDR3 protein: CASSLGPAEDGYTF.

J is TRBJ1-1 and V is TRBV5-1; the D call of TRBD1 rests on TCRdb alone, since no DNA is present to check it. The CDR3 is 15 amino acids. No coding sequence is recorded. The germline gives CDR1 SGHRS, CDR2 YFSETQ. The CDR3: CASSLETGMNTEAFF.

This chain links TRBV2 with TRBJ2-4; no DNA is available, so the TRBD2 call from TCRdb remains unchecked. The germline V gene encodes CDR1 SNHLY and CDR2 FYNNEI. This CDR3 region has 17 residues. No DNA is given. CDR3 protein: CASSESLAGGSKNIQYF.

The chain joins TRBV6-4 to TRBJ2-2. Per germline, CDR1 MRHNA and CDR2 SNTAGT. CDR3 length: 14 residues. DNA is not on record. CDR3 residues: CASSEVSYTGELFF.

The V call is TRBV6-6, the J call TRBJ2-7; TCRdb gives TRBD1 as the D gene, but with no DNA this cannot be confirmed. CDR3 length: 14 amino acids. No DNA is listed. Germline values: CDR1 MNHNY, CDR2 SVGAGI (reference sequence). CDR3: CASSYYGTDYEQYF.